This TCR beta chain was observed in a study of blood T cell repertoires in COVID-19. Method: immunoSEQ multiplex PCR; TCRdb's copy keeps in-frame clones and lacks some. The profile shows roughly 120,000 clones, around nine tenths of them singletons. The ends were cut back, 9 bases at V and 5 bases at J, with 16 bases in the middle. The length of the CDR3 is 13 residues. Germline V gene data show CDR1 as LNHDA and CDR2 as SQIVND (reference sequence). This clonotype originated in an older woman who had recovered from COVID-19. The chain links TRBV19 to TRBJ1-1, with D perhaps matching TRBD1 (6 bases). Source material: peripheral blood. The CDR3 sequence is CASLGAGGTEAFF. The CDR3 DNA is TGTGCCAGCCTGGGGGCGGGTGGAACTGAAGCTTTCTTT.